Shown below are 10 T cell receptor beta chains from a single sample sequenced in a study of PD-1 blockade in classical Hodgkin lymphoma (dated by TCRdb to 2020 to 2021). The library was built by means of the immunoSEQ multiplex PCR assay. The source is immuneACCESS, and TCRdb retained only in-frame sequences with V and J called. Part of the clones is not carried over; for the studies checked, unresolved V genes explain less than half of this, and the remainder is unexplained. The sample yields 30,000 or so clones; approximately 90% were counted once. Jointly, the top ten make up 0.4% to 0.5% of the sample. The sample's time point label is to be understood as: cycle 4 day 1 (C4D1), after 5 to 7 weeks of nivolumab. Every trial patient had relapsed after autologous stem cell transplantation, and cohorts A, B and C differed in prior brentuximab vedotin exposure. A Miltenyi CD4+ T cell isolation kit was used for magnetic negative selection to purify CD4+ T cells from thawed PBMCs.

Material: CD4+ T cells from blood, obtained before the fourth cycle of nivolumab. These receptors all come from a human donor with classical Hodgkin lymphoma.

This clone was seen once. V and J are TRBV6-5 and TRBJ2-1; weak D call: TRBD1 (6 bases). The length of the CDR3 is 13 residues. V was cut by 6 bases and J by 4 bases, with 10 bases left in between. Germline V CDR1 and CDR2: MNHEY, SVGAGI. CDR3 protein: CASSLTGYNEQFF. CDR3 in DNA: TGTGCCAGCAGCCTTACAGGGTACAATGAGCAGTTCTTC.

The table lists this clone with a few counts. The chain uses TRBV5-4 and TRBJ1-1, with a tentative D call TRBD1 (6 bases). CDR3 size: 13 residues. V lost 4 bases to trimming and J lost 0 bases, with 7 bases between them. From germline, CDR1 is SGHNT and CDR2 YYREEE (reference sequence). In nucleotides, the CDR3 is TGTGCCAGCAGCGGACAGTTGAACACTGAAGCTTTCTTT. It codes for CASSGQLNTEAFF. Filled out from reference TRBV5-4 and TRBJ1-1, the complete variable domain reads ETGVTQSPTHLIKTRGQQVTLRCSSQSGHNTVSWYQQALGQGPQFIFQYYREEENGRGNFPPRFSGLQFPNYSSELNVNALELDDSALYLCASSGQLNTEAFFGQGTRLTVV.

This chain joins TRBV5-1 and TRBJ1-1; D is unresolved. Trimming pared 0 bases from V and 3 bases from J, leaving 6 bases between. Germline CDR1 is SGHRS and CDR2 is YFSETQ. The CDR3 consists of 13 residues. The CDR3 loop reads CASSLDLYTEAFF. The CDR3 coding sequence is TGCGCCAGCAGCTTGGATCTATACACTGAAGCTTTCTTT.

The V gene is TRBV5-1, the J gene TRBJ2-3, with D perhaps TRBD1 (7 bases). V was clipped by 0 bases and J by 2 bases, with 10 bases between them. This CDR3 region has 15 residues. Germline values: CDR1 SGHRS, CDR2 YFSETQ. The CDR3 loop reads CASSLDRGLTDTQYF. In DNA form, the CDR3 reads TGCGCCAGCAGCTTGGACAGGGGACTCACAGATACGCAGTATTTT.

In its sample, this clone was seen once. The CDR3, as DNA: TGTGCCAGCAGTATCGAGGGGGTGGTGCGGGAGAACAATGAGCAGTTCTTC. It specifies CASSIEGVVRENNEQFF. The V and J genes are TRBV2 and TRBJ2-1; D is perhaps TRBD2 (7 bases). The CDR3 sequence is 17 residues long. Germline V gene sequence: CDR1 SNHLY, CDR2 FYNNEI. Trimming pared 5 bases from V and 5 bases from J, leaving 22 bases between.

This rearrangement joins TRBV7-3 to TRBJ2-3, with 12 bases lining up with TRBD2. This CDR3 contains 18 residues. In germline, CDR1 is SGHTA, CDR2 FQGTGA. After removal of 2 bases from V and 1 base from J, the junction contained 7 bases not matched to a gene. CDR3 nucleotides: TGTGCCAGCAGCTTAGAGCCCTGGACTAGCGGGGGCACAGATACGCAGTATTTT. Protein product: CASSLEPWTSGGTDTQYF.

The rearrangement uses TRBV5-4 and TRBJ2-1; 10 bases align to TRBD2. This CDR3 spans 16 amino acids. Germline assignment: CDR1 SGHNT and CDR2 YYREEE (reference sequence). The V gene end was trimmed by 3 bases and the J gene end by 2 bases; junction bases not matched to a gene: 5. This CDR3 is CASSSSLAGAYNEQFF. The CDR3 bases are TGTGCCAGCAGCTCCTCCCTAGCGGGAGCCTACAATGAGCAGTTCTTC.

The rearrangement uses TRBV2 and TRBJ2-1, with a tentative D call TRBD2 (6 bases). V was shortened by 6 bases and J by 5 bases, with 8 bases between the two germline ends. CDR1 SNHLY and CDR2 FYNNEI come from the germline V gene. The CDR3 has 12 amino acids. The DNA of the CDR3 is TGTGCCAGCAGGCGACTAGACAATGAGCAGTTCTTC. It yields the protein CASRRLDNEQFF.

This sequence joins TRBV10-3 and TRBJ2-1, with 9 bases that match TRBD1. Losses at the gene ends were 5 bases for V and 10 bases for J; bases not matched to a gene: 9. The CDR3 consists of 14 residues. Germline V gene lookup returns CDR1 ENHRY and CDR2 SYGVKD. The DNA of the CDR3 is TGTGCCATCAGTCACGGGACAGGGCCCGGGGAGCAGTTCTTC. Translating it yields CAISHGTGPGEQFF.

The sample holds a few counts of this clone. The chain couples TRBV6-1 to TRBJ1-2; the D gene is possibly TRBD1 (6 bases). The germline V and J ends were trimmed by 5 bases and 0 bases, with 10 bases remaining between them. CDR3 length equals 14 residues. Germline V gives CDR1 MNHNS, CDR2 SASEGT. The CDR3, as DNA: TGTGCCAGCAGTCTAGGACAGTCTAACTATGGCTACACCTTC. Its translation: CASSLGQSNYGYTF.